Listed here are 6 T cell receptor beta chains from one sample, sequenced in a study of CD8+CD57+ T cells in acquired aplastic anemia. Genomic DNA served as template for TCR beta VDJ and CDR3 profiling. MiXCR, applied by TCRdb to the reads, yields one record per CDR3 protein. The data show 300,000 or so distinct CDR3 sequences, with 56% seen just once and around 1.2% held by the top ten. Sequencing was done on patients that had shown CD8+CD57+ cell expansion by flow cytometry. Material for sequencing was sorted CD4+, CD8+, or CD8+CD57+ T cells (not recorded which) from PBMCs. The source of these receptors is a human donor with aplastic anemia.

The rearrangement joins TRBV12-5 to TRBJ2-7, with D perhaps TRBD1 or TRBD2 (5 bases each). CDR3 length: 13 amino acids. CDR1 is LGHNT, CDR2 FRNRAP, per germline. The V end was cut by 6 bases, the J end by 3 bases, with 12 bases between. The CDR3 loop is CASGRDAFYEQYF. CDR3 bases: TGTGCTAGTGGAAGGGACGCCTTCTACGAGCAGTACTTC.

The V and J genes are TRBV5-1 and TRBJ2-1; 12 bases line up with TRBD2. Germline V gene data show CDR1 as SGHRS and CDR2 as YFSETQ. J gave up 6 bases and V 3 bases, and 4 bases lay outside the gene matches. The CDR3 extends over 15 amino acids. The CDR3 sequence is CASSSMTSGGNEQFF. The CDR3 region has the DNA TGCGCCAGCAGCTCGATGACTAGCGGGGGCAATGAGCAGTTCTTC.

Comment on this clonotype: The junction does not match germline at one end; this may be a read error. This chain links TRBV7-7 with TRBJ1-4; TRBD1 aligns across 9 bases. The CDR3 contains 14 residues. CDR1 and CDR2 (germline): SSHAT, FNYEAQ (reference sequence). This CDR3 is CASSAGTGFGKLFF. In nucleotides, the CDR3 is TGTGCTAGCAGCGCCGGGACAGGGTTCGGAAAACTGTTTTTT.

Regarding this clonotype: The junction departs from germline at one end; a sequencing error may be responsible. The gene calls are TRBV7-9 and TRBJ2-5, with 8 bases lining up with TRBD1. This CDR3 region has 14 residues. Germline CDR1 is SEHNR and CDR2 is FQNEAQ (reference sequence). The CDR3 sequence: CASSGARGQETQYF. The DNA for the CDR3 is TGTGCCAGCAGCGGTGCCAGGGGGCAGGAGACCCAATACTTC. Combining the CDR3 with reference TRBV7-9 and TRBJ2-5 gives the whole variable domain DTGVSQNPRHKITKRGQNVTFRCDPISEHNRLYWYRQTLGQGPEFLTYFQNEAQLEKSRLLSDRFSAERPKGSFSTLEIQRTEQGDSAMYLCASSGARGQETQYFGPGTRLLVL.

The chain combines TRBV7-9 with TRBJ2-7; D is undetermined. Germline-derived CDR1 and CDR2 are SEHNR and FQNEAQ (reference sequence). V was clipped by 3 bases and J by 7 bases, with 13 bases between them. This CDR3 spans 13 amino acids. The CDR3 sequence: CASSLGESWEQYF. DNA for the CDR3: TGTGCCAGCAGCTTGGGCGAATCTTGGGAGCAGTACTTC. The full variable domain, rest sourced from reference TRBV7-9 and TRBJ2-7, is DTGVSQNPRHKITKRGQNVTFRCDPISEHNRLYWYRQTLGQGPEFLTYFQNEAQLEKSRLLSDRFSAERPKGSFSTLEIQRTEQGDSAMYLCASSLGESWEQYFGPGTRLTVT.

This clonotype was counted a few times. V usage is TRBV7-8 and J usage is TRBJ1-1; unclear D gene. The V end was cut by 2 bases, the J end by 10 bases, with 11 bases between. In germline, CDR1 is SGHVS, CDR2 FQNEAQ. CDR3 length equals 12 residues. CDR3 amino acids: CASSLIMVGAFF. The CDR3 DNA reads TGTGCCAGCAGCTTAATTATGGTTGGAGCTTTCTTT.